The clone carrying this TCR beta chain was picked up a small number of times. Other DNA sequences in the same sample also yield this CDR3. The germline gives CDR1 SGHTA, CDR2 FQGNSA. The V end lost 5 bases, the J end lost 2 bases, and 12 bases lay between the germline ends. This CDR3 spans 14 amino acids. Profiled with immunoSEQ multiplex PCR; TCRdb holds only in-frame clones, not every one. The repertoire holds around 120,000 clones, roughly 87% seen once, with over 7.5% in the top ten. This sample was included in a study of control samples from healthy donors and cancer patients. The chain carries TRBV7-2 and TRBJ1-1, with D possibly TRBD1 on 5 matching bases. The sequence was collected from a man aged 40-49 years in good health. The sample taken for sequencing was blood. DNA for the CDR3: TGTGCCAGCAGCGTGAGGGGTCCCAACACTGAAGCTTTCTTT. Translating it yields CASSVRGPNTEAFF.